The entry that follows covers one TCR beta chain sequence. Its specificity is not known. This specimen belongs to a study of vaccination and CD4 T cells after COVID-19. Germline-derived CDR1 and CDR2 are ENHRY and SYGVKD. V was shortened by 6 bases and J by 2 bases, with 14 bases between the two germline ends. The CDR3 extends over 15 amino acids. Treatment specified: approximately 9-day PBMC culture with coronavirus spike peptide pools or control peptides (ViraFEST assay). ViraFEST enlarged antigen-specific T cell populations with peptide pools and afterwards sequenced TCRs. Peptide pools at approximately 10 ug/ml and IL-2 at around 10 IU/ml were added to cultures of 1.5 million to 2 million PBMCs per well. Cultured CD4+ T cells had their DNA profiled by the Oncomine TCR Beta short-read assay. Scientists extracted genomic DNA from CD4+ T cells grown in culture. TCRdb reprocessed the PCR reads with MiXCR, giving one entry per CDR3 protein. The table has about 11,000 distinct CDR3 sequences, around half seen once.

General study findings and limits: The appearance of a median approximately 90% of reactive clones in convalescent patients occurred only post-vaccination.

This TCR was recovered from a human donor who had recovered from COVID-19. The genes are TRBV10-3 and TRBJ1-5; D is possibly TRBD1 (5 bases). Sequencing input: CD4+ T cells from blood, cultured in vitro. CDR3 sequence reads: CAIRRGGVGNQPQHF. CDR3 nucleotides: TGTGCCATCAGGCGTGGGGGGGTTGGCAATCAGCCCCAGCATTTT.